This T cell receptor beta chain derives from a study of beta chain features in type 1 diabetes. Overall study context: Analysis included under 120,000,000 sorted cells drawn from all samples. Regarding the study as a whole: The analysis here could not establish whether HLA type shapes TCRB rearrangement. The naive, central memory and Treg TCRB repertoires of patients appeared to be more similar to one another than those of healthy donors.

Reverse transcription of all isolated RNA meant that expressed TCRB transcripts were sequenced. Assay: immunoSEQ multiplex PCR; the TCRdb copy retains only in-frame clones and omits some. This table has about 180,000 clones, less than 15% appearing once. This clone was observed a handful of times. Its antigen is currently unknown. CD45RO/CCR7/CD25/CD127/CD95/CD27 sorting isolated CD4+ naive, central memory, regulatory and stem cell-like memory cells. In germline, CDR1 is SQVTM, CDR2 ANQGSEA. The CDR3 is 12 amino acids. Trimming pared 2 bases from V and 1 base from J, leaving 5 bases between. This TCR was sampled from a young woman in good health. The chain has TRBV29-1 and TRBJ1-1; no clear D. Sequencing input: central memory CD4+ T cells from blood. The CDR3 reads CSVERGNTEAFF. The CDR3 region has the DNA TGCAGCGTTGAAAGAGGGAACACTGAAGCTTTCTTT.